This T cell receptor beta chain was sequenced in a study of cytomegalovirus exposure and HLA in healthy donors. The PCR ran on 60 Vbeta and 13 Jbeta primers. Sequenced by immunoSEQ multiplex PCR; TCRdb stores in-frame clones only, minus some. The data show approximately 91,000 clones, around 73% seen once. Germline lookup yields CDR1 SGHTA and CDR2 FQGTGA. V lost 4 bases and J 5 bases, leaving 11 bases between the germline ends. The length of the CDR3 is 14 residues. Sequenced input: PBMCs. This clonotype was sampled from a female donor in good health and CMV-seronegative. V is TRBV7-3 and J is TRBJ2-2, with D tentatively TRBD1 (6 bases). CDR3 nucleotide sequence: TGTGCCAGCAGCTCGGGACAACGGACCGGGGAGCTGTTTTTT. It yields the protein CASSSGQRTGELFF.